This is a list of T cell receptor beta chains from one sample in a study of cytomegalovirus exposure and HLA in healthy donors. Sequencing used immunoSEQ multiplex PCR; TCRdb keeps in-frame clones, though not all of them. Found here are hundreds of thousands of clones, more than 75% of them singletons; the top ten hold 2.6%. The sample taken for sequencing was PBMCs. All receptors come from a man between 18 and 35 years old in good health and CMV-seronegative. Both conserved end residues are part of each CDR3. D genes are given only for firm matches. Not all rows give a size; the values are once, few, many and, for expanded clones, a class.

J | size | V | D | CDR3 | DNA
TRBJ2-1 | - | TRBV6-5 | TRBD2 | CASSGTSGGYNEQFF | TGTGCCAGCAGTGGGACTAGCGGGGGGTACAATGAGCAGTTCTTC
TRBJ1-2 | - | TRBV28 | - | CASRISVSYGYTF | TGTGCCAGCAGAATCAGCGTTTCCTATGGCTACACCTTC
TRBJ2-7 | - | TRBV2 | - | CASSYEQVSYEQYF | TGTGCCAGCAGTTATGAACAGGTCTCCTACGAGCAGTACTTC
TRBJ1-5 | few | TRBV2 | - | CASSEFRDFQPQHF | TGTGCCAGCAGTGAATTTCGGGATTTCCAGCCCCAGCATTTT
TRBJ1-4 | once | TRBV5-4 | - | CASSLYQGTNEKLFF | TGTGCCAGCAGCTTGTATCAGGGTACTAATGAAAAACTGTTTTTT
TRBJ2-7 | - | TRBV4-2 | - | CASSQVGEGGEQYF | TGTGCCAGCAGCCAAGTAGGCGAGGGTGGCGAGCAGTACTTC
TRBJ2-7 | few | TRBV5-6 | - | CASSRSSDEQYF | TGTGCCAGCAGCCGTAGTAGCGACGAGCAGTACTTC
TRBJ1-4 | - | TRBV15 | TRBD1 | CATSRDTNRGHEKLFF | TGTGCCACCAGCAGAGATACCAACAGGGGGCATGAAAAACTGTTTTTT
TRBJ2-7 | - | TRBV5-1 | - | CASRGGRGLADPSYEQYF | TGCGCCAGCAGGGGGGGGCGAGGTTTGGCAGACCCGTCCTACGAGCAGTACTTC
TRBJ2-2 | - | TRBV14 | - | CASSQVYAGIPGELFF | TGTGCCAGCAGCCAAGTTTACGCGGGGATCCCCGGGGAGCTGTTTTTT
TRBJ2-3 | - | TRBV9 | TRBD2 | CASSVRPGGDTQYF | TGTGCCAGCAGCGTTCGCCCGGGGGGAGATACGCAGTATTTT
TRBJ1-5 | - | TRBV7-2 | - | CASSLSLGLSSNQPQHF | TGTGCCAGCAGCTTATCACTTGGGCTTAGTAGCAATCAGCCCCAGCATTTT
TRBJ1-5 | - | TRBV4-3 | - | CASSIDRRSNQPQHF | TGCGCCAGCAGCATCGACAGAAGGAGCAATCAGCCCCAGCATTTT
TRBJ2-3 | - | TRBV13 | - | CASSFQGLRTDTQYF | TGTGCCAGCAGCTTCCAGGGTTTAAGGACAGATACGCAGTATTTT
TRBJ1-1 | few | TRBV18 | - | CASSARLGNTEAFF | TGTGCCAGCTCTGCGAGGTTGGGGAACACTGAAGCTTTCTTT
TRBJ1-2 | - | TRBV10-3 | - | CAIAGTVNYGYTF | TGTGCCATCGCGGGCACTGTTAACTATGGCTACACCTTC
TRBJ1-5 | - | TRBV6-1 | - | CASSLGLSNQPQHF | TGTGCCAGCAGTCTTGGACTGAGCAATCAGCCCCAGCATTTT
TRBJ1-6 | - | TRBV23-1 | - | CASSDRSGSPLHF | TGCGCCAGCAGCGACAGGTCCGGTTCACCCCTCCACTTT
TRBJ2-2 | - | TRBV15 | - | CATSRGLEGSNTGELFF | TGTGCCACCAGCAGAGGGTTGGAGGGATCGAACACCGGGGAGCTGTTTTTT
TRBJ2-1 | - | TRBV4-3 | TRBD2 | CASSESPGGSYNEQFF | TGCGCCAGCAGCGAAAGTCCGGGGGGTTCCTACAATGAGCAGTTCTTC
TRBJ1-6 | - | TRBV11-3 | - | CASSSRGSYNSPLHF | TGTGCCAGCAGCTCACGAGGATCCTATAATTCACCCCTCCACTTT
TRBJ1-1 | - | TRBV7-9 | TRBD1 | CASSPDRANTEAFF | TGTGCCAGCAGTCCGGACAGGGCCAACACTGAAGCTTTCTTT
TRBJ2-7 | - | TRBV7-9 | - | CASSLKAQGRGEQYF | TGTGCCAGCAGCTTAAAGGCACAGGGAAGGGGAGAGCAGTACTTC
TRBJ2-1 | - | TRBV7-6 | TRBD1 | CASSEQGWNEQFF | TGTGCCAGCAGCGAACAGGGGTGGAATGAGCAGTTCTTC
TRBJ1-2 | - | TRBV5-1 | TRBD1 | CASSSRQGYYGYTF | TGCGCCAGCAGCTCGCGACAGGGGTACTATGGCTACACCTTC
TRBJ2-2 | - | TRBV7-8 | TRBD1 | CASRDRGHRGPGELFF | TGTGCCAGCAGGGACAGGGGGCATCGAGGGCCCGGGGAGCTGTTTTTT
TRBJ1-5 | - | TRBV27 | - | CACGNNQPQHF | TGTGCCTGCGGGAACAATCAGCCCCAGCATTTT
TRBJ1-2 | - | TRBV19 | - | CASSIDSRFGYTF | TGTGCCAGTAGTATAGATTCGAGGTTTGGCTACACCTTC
TRBJ2-5 | - | TRBV9 | - | CASSVGAGGSETQYF | TGTGCCAGCAGCGTAGGGGCAGGGGGGTCAGAGACCCAGTACTTC
TRBJ2-2 | - | TRBV5-5 | - | CASRLSGTDGELFF | TGTGCCAGCAGGCTTAGCGGTACTGACGGGGAGCTGTTTTTT
TRBJ2-5 | - | TRBV5-1 | TRBD2 | CASSLPTAGLTEETQYF | TGCGCCAGCAGCTTACCCACAGCGGGGTTAACGGAAGAGACCCAGTACTTC
TRBJ1-5 | - | TRBV27 | TRBD1 | CASSSIWTGRYSNQPQHF | TGTGCCAGCAGTTCCATTTGGACAGGGAGATATAGCAATCAGCCCCAGCATTTT
TRBJ1-6 | - | TRBV27 | TRBD1 | CASSYGTGGNSPLHF | TGTGCCAGCAGTTACGGGACAGGGGGCAATTCACCCCTCCACTTT
TRBJ1-6 | - | TRBV5-1 | TRBD1 | CASSAGQGSSPLHF | TGCGCCAGCAGCGCTGGACAGGGGTCTTCACCCCTCCACTTT
TRBJ2-3 | - | TRBV29-1 | - | CSVEDFVTPDTQYF | TGCAGCGTTGAGGACTTCGTAACACCAGATACGCAGTATTTT
TRBJ2-1 | - | TRBV10-3 | TRBD1 | CAIAANRGRYNEQFF | TGTGCCATCGCCGCCAACAGGGGGCGATACAATGAGCAGTTCTTC
TRBJ1-1 | - | TRBV11-2 | - | CASSSDTYTEAFF | TGTGCCAGCAGCTCAGACACATACACTGAAGCTTTCTTT
TRBJ2-7 | - | TRBV6-5 | TRBD1 | CASKRDRGTYEQYF | TGTGCCAGCAAAAGGGACAGGGGAACTTACGAGCAGTACTTC
TRBJ2-2 | - | TRBV25-1 | TRBD2 | CASSEFTAGGNTGELFF | TGTGCCAGCAGTGAATTTACCGCGGGGGGGAACACCGGGGAGCTGTTTTTT
TRBJ1-1 | - | TRBV5-4 | - | CASSPSVNTEAFF | TGTGCCAGCAGCCCGAGCGTGAACACTGAAGCTTTCTTT
TRBJ2-5 | once | TRBV13 | - | CASSSLRDFQETQYF | TGTGCCAGCAGCTCCCTCCGGGACTTCCAAGAGACCCAGTACTTC
TRBJ2-7 | - | TRBV19 | - | CASSSRQDYEQYF | TGTGCCAGTAGTAGCAGACAGGACTACGAGCAGTACTTC
TRBJ2-7 | - | TRBV7-2 | - | CASSPNFQYYEQYF | TGTGCCAGCAGCCCAAATTTTCAGTACTACGAGCAGTACTTC
TRBJ1-2 | - | TRBV27 | - | CASSPLGRAYGYTF | TGTGCCAGCAGTCCCCTTGGCAGGGCCTATGGCTACACCTTC
TRBJ1-3 | - | TRBV6-5 | TRBD1 | CASRQGQAGNTIYF | TGTGCCAGCAGACAAGGACAGGCAGGAAACACCATATATTTT
TRBJ2-5 | once | TRBV7-2 | - | CASSLAQGPRETQYF | TGTGCCAGCAGCTTAGCCCAGGGTCCCCGAGAGACCCAGTACTTC
TRBJ1-2 | - | TRBV29-1 | - | CSVEETEGGYGYTF | TGCAGCGTTGAAGAAACAGAAGGGGGCTATGGCTACACCTTC
TRBJ2-1 | - | TRBV7-2 | - | CASSLVSGQRVIWNEQFF | TGTGCCAGCAGCTTAGTCTCCGGGCAGCGGGTGATATGGAATGAGCAGTTCTTC
TRBJ1-1 | - | TRBV27 | TRBD1 | CASRSGGAYTEAFF | TGTGCCAGCAGGTCAGGGGGCGCGTACACTGAAGCTTTCTTT
TRBJ1-6 | - | TRBV28 | TRBD1 | CASTYRDRAPSPLHF | TGTGCCAGCACCTACCGGGACAGGGCTCCTTCACCCCTCCACTTT
TRBJ2-7 | - | TRBV5-1 | TRBD1 | CASSLTGEEQYF | TGCGCCAGCAGCCTGACAGGGGAGGAGCAGTACTTC
TRBJ1-3 | - | TRBV20-1 | - | CSAGRGNTIYF | TGCAGTGCAGGGAGGGGAAACACCATATATTTT
TRBJ2-7 | - | TRBV19 | - | CASTITGRGREQYF | TGTGCCAGTACCATTACAGGGAGGGGACGGGAGCAGTACTTC